These 10 T cell receptor beta chains originate from one sample sequenced in a study of response to subunit inactivated influenza vaccine. One entry per CDR3 protein results from TCRdb running MiXCR on the RT-PCR reads. This sample has under 500,000 distinct CDR3 sequences, with approximately 9.9% found just once. The sample consisted of PBMCs from blood, taken around seven weeks after vaccination. These receptors were obtained from a man in his fifties or sixties who received an inactivated influenza vaccine.

This clonotype was seen a handful of times. CDR3 nucleotide sequence: TGCAGCGTTGCGTCAGGGACGGGGGATACGCAGTATTTT. Encoded protein: CSVASGTGDTQYF. The chain is built from TRBV29-1 and TRBJ2-3; either TRBD1 or TRBD2 may supply D (5 bases each). The CDR3 covers 13 residues. Germline CDR1 and CDR2: SQVTM and ANQGSEA. The V and J ends lost 4 bases and 6 bases respectively, with 14 bases between them.

This clonotype has at least ten counts. V is TRBV20-1 and J is TRBJ1-1, with D unclear. Trimming stripped 1 base from V and 1 base from J, with 4 bases between. This CDR3 has 12 residues. Per the germline V gene, CDR1 is DFQATT and CDR2 is SNEGSKA (reference sequence). This CDR3 is CSARAGNTEAFF. CDR3 bases: TGCAGTGCTAGAGCAGGGAACACTGAAGCTTTCTTT.

The chain carries TRBV4-3 and TRBJ1-1; D is uncertain. This CDR3 is 16 amino acids long. The ends were cut back, 2 bases at V and 3 bases at J, with 16 bases in the middle. Germline CDR1 LGHNA, CDR2 YSLEER. In nucleotides, the CDR3 is TGCGCCAGCAGCCAATTTTACCGCGGACGGGACACTGAAGCTTTCTTT. Translating gives CASSQFYRGRDTEAFF.

This clonotype has just a few counts. V is TRBV6-2 or TRBV6-3 and J is TRBJ2-3; 9 bases agree with TRBD2. Germline V lookup: CDR1 MNHEY, CDR2 SVGEGT. The CDR3 length is 17 residues. With V trimmed by 2 bases and J by 4 bases, 10 bases remained unmatched. The CDR3 DNA sequence: TGTGCCAGCAGTTACGAGAAGAGGAGCGGGGGGTCAGATACGCAGTATTTT. It translates to CASSYEKRSGGSDTQYF.

This clonotype showed up just a few times. The rearrangement links TRBV7-2 to TRBJ1-4; D ambiguous. The CDR3 loop spans 16 amino acids. V lost 1 base, J lost 4 bases, and 13 bases lay in between. In germline, CDR1 is SGHTA, CDR2 FQGNSA. CDR3 in DNA: TGTGCCAGCAGCTTAGGCAGTACCTCTTTTAATGAAAAACTGTTTTTT. The encoded protein is CASSLGSTSFNEKLFF.

This rearrangement joins TRBV7-9 to TRBJ2-7; D is unclear. V was clipped by 6 bases and J by 7 bases, with 16 bases between them. Germline assignment: CDR1 SEHNR and CDR2 FQNEAQ (reference sequence). The CDR3 length is 13 residues. The CDR3: CASSFGPAWEQYF. CDR3 in DNA: TGTGCCAGCAGTTTCGGGCCGGCGTGGGAGCAGTACTTC. The full variable domain, in which reference TRBV7-9 and TRBJ2-7 provide the parts outside the CDR3, is DTGVSQNPRHKITKRGQNVTFRCDPISEHNRLYWYRQTLGQGPEFLTYFQNEAQLEKSRLLSDRFSAERPKGSFSTLEIQRTEQGDSAMYLCASSFGPAWEQYFGPGTRLTVT.

This clonotype was counted ten times or more. V and J are TRBV5-1 and TRBJ2-1; 12 bases map to TRBD2. CDR1 and CDR2 from the germline V gene are SGHRS and YFSETQ. V dropped 0 bases and J dropped 7; count of bases not matched to a gene: 8. The CDR3 length is 17 residues. In DNA form, the CDR3 reads TGCGCCAGCAGCTTGGACTTACTAGCGGGAGGCAGGAATGAGCAGTTCTTC. Amino acids: CASSLDLLAGGRNEQFF. Using reference TRBV5-1 and TRBJ2-1 for the parts outside the CDR3, the full variable domain is KAGVTQTPRYLIKTRGQQVTLSCSPISGHRSVSWYQQTPGQGLQFLFEYFSETQRNKGNFPGRFSGRQFSNSRSEMNVSTLELGDSALYLCASSLDLLAGGRNEQFFGPGTRLTVL.

This clonotype was recorded a few times. V is TRBV6-2 or TRBV6-3 and J is TRBJ2-1, with 7 bases fitting TRBD2. CDR3 length: 17 residues. Germline V lookup: CDR1 MNHEY, CDR2 SVGEGT. The V gene end was trimmed by 0 bases and the J gene end by 8 bases; junction bases not matched to a gene: 13. The CDR3 region is CASSYSSGREVSYEQFF. The CDR3 coding sequence is TGTGCCAGCAGTTACTCGAGCGGTCGGGAGGTTTCATATGAGCAGTTCTTC.

CDR3 DNA: TGTGCCAGCAGTTACTCGGTGAACACTGAAGCTTTCTTT. Amino acids: CASSYSVNTEAFF. The chain joins TRBV6-6 to TRBJ1-1; D gene uncertain. This CDR3 contains 13 residues. The ends were cut back, 0 bases at V and 0 bases at J, with 2 bases in the middle. CDR1 is MNHNY and CDR2 is SVGAGI in the germline V gene (reference sequence).

A few counts support this clonotype. The chain joins TRBV12-3 or TRBV12-4 to TRBJ1-5, with 7 bases lining up with TRBD1. The J segment lost 11 bases and the V segment lost 6 bases, leaving 16 bases of the junction unmatched. The CDR3 is 15 residues long. The CDR3 sequence: CASSSPTGPSGAQHF. The CDR3 bases are TGTGCCAGCAGCTCCCCGACAGGGCCCTCCGGAGCCCAGCATTTT.